This TCR beta chain was obtained from a study of cytomegalovirus exposure and HLA in healthy donors. The overall study: Across about 400 genotyped donors, over 70% landed in the Caucasian-associated ancestry cluster.

The study ran its PCR with 60 Vbeta and 13 Jbeta primers. Clones were read by immunoSEQ multiplex PCR, and TCRdb kept only the in-frame ones, dropping some. The table includes tens of thousands of clones, 60% to 65% detected once. A note on this clone: Its antigen is unknown.

Study-wide results and limits: TCR beta V- and J-gene trimming, according to a later analysis, was linked to a missense DCLRE1C variant. With high specificity and sensitivity, the classifier reportedly diagnosed cytomegalovirus status.

CDR1 and CDR2 from the germline V gene are GTSNPN and SVGIG (reference sequence). V trimming: 4 bases; J trimming: 5 bases; junction bases outside the gene matches: 4. The CDR3 totals 12 residues. Healthy bone marrow donors supplied every sample. The sample comprised PBMCs. The chain combines TRBV30 with TRBJ1-2, with 7 nucleotides matching TRBD1. The source of this sequence is a human donor in good health. The CDR3 region is CAWNRQGYGYTF. Here the CDR3 DNA reads TGTGCCTGGAACAGACAGGGATATGGCTACACCTTC.